Reported below is one T cell receptor (beta chain). Its antigen is currently unknown. Losses at the gene ends were 7 bases for V and 2 bases for J; bases not matched to a gene: 11. Germline values: CDR1 MNHEY, CDR2 SVGEGT. The CDR3 is 15 residues long. The sample comes from a study of vaccination and CD4 T cells after COVID-19. Described treatment: roughly 10-day PBMC culture with coronavirus spike peptide pools or control peptides (ViraFEST assay). CD4+ T cells that had been cultured provided DNA sequenced with the Oncomine TCR Beta short-read assay. TCRdb reanalysed the PCR reads using MiXCR and keeps one entry per CDR3 protein. The sample consists of about 17,000 distinct CDR3 sequences, roughly 50% of them appearing once.

The source is a human donor who had recovered from COVID-19. The sequencing sample was made of CD4+ T cells from blood, cultured in vitro. V usage is TRBV6-2 or TRBV6-3 and J usage is TRBJ2-7; 7 bases map to TRBD1. CDR3 in DNA: TGTGCCAGCATCCCCCGAGGGGGCAGGGCCTACGAGCAGTACTTC. Residues: CASIPRGGRAYEQYF.